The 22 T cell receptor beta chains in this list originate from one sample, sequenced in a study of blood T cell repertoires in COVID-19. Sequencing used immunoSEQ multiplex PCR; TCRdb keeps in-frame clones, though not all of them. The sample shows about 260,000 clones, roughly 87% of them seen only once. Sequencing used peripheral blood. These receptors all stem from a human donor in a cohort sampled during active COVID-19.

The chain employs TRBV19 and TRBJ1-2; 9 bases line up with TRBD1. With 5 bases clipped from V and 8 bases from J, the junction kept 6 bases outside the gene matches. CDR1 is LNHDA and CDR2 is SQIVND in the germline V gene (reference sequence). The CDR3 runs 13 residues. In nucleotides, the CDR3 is TGTGCCAGTAGTCCCGGACAGGGGTTCGGCTACACCTTC. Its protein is CASSPGQGFGYTF. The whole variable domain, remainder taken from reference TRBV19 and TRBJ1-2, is DGGITQSPKYLFRKEGQNVTLSCEQNLNHDAMYWYRQDPGQGLRLIYYSQIVNDFQKGDIAEGYSVSREKKESFPLTVTSAQKNPTAFYLCASSPGQGFGYTFGSGTRLTVV.

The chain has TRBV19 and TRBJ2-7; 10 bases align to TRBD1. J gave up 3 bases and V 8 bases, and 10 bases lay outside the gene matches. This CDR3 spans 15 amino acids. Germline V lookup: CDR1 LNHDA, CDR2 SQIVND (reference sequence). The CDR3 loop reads CASDRGGTGVYEQYF. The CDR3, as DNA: TGTGCCAGTGACCGGGGAGGGACAGGGGTCTACGAGCAGTACTTC.

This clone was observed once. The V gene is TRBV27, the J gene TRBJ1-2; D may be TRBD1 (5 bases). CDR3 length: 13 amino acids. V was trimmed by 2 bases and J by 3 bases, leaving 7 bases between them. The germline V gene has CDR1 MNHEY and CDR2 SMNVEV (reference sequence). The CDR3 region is CASSLNRYYGYTF. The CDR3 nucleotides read TGTGCCAGCAGTTTAAACAGGTACTATGGCTACACCTTC.

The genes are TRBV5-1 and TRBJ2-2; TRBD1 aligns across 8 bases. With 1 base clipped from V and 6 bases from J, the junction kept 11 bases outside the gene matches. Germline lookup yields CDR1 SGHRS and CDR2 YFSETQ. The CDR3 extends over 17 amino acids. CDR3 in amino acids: CASSLNAGGRPPGELFF. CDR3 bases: TGCGCCAGCAGCTTGAACGCAGGGGGCCGTCCCCCCGGGGAGCTGTTTTTT.

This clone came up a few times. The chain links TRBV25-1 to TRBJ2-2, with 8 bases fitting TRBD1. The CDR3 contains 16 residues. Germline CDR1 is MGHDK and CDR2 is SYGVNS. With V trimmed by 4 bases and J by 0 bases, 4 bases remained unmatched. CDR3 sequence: CASSGTTGANTGELFF. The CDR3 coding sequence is TGTGCCAGCAGTGGCACGACAGGGGCGAACACCGGGGAGCTGTTTTTT.

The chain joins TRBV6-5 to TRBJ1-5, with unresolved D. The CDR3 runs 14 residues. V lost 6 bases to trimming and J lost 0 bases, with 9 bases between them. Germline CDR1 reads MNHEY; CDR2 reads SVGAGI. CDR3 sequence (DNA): TGTGCCAGCAGACTGAGACATAGCAATCAGCCCCAGCATTTT. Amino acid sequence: CASRLRHSNQPQHF.

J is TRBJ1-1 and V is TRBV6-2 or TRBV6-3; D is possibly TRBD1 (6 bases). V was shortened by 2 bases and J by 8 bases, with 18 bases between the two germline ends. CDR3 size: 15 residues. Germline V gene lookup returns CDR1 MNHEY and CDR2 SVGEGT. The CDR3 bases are TGTGCCAGCAGTTACGGTAGAGGGAACAGGGAAGAAGCTTTCTTT. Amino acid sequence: CASSYGRGNREEAFF.

In DNA, the CDR3 is TGTGCCATCAGTTTGACAGGGGTCGTGTCCTCAAGCACAGATACGCAGTATTTT. This encodes CAISLTGVVSSSTDTQYF. The rearrangement joins TRBV10-3 to TRBJ2-3; the match to TRBD1 covers 8 bases. The junction had 13 bases not matched to a gene; V was cut back by 5 bases and J by 0 bases. Germline V CDR1 and CDR2: ENHRY, SYGVKD. This CDR3 contains 18 residues.

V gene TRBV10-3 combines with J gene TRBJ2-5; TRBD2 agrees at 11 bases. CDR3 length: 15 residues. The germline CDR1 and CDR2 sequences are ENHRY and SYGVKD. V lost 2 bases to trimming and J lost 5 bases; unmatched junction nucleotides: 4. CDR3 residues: CAISEILAGGETQYF. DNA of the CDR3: TGTGCCATCAGTGAGATCTTAGCGGGGGGGGAGACCCAGTACTTC.

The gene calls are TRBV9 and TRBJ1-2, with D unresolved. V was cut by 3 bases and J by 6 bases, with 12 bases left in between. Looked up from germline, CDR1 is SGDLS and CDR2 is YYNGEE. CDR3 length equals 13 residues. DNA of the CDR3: TGTGCCAGCAGCGCCACGGGTGTGCATGGCTACACCTTC. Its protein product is CASSATGVHGYTF.

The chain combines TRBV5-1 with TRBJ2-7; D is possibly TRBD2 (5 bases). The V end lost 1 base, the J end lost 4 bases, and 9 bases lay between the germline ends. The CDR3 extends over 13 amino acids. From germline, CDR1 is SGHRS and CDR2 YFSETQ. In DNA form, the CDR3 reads TGCGCCAGCAGCTTGCTGAGCGGATACGAGCAGTACTTC. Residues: CASSLLSGYEQYF.

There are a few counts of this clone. CDR3 sequence reads: CASSPGQGHSPLHF. DNA of the CDR3: TGTGCCAGCAGCCCGGGACAGGGCCATTCACCCCTCCACTTT. The chain links TRBV25-1 to TRBJ1-6; 9 nucleotides agree with TRBD1. Germline V gene sequence: CDR1 MGHDK, CDR2 SYGVNS. The junction had 5 bases not matched to a gene; V was cut back by 6 bases and J by 8 bases. The CDR3 length is 14 residues.

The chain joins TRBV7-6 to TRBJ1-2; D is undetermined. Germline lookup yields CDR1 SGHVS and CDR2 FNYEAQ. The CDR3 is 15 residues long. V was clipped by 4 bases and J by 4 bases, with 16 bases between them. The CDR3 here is CASSSLLGRGYGYTF. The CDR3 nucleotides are TGTGCCAGCAGCTCCCTGTTAGGTCGGGGCTATGGCTACACCTTC.

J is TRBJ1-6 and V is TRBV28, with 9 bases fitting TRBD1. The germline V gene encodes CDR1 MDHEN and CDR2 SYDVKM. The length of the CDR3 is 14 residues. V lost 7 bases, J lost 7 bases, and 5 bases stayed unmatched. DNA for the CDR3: TGTGCCAGCAAAACGGGACAGGGAAATTCACCCCTCCACTTT. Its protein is CASKTGQGNSPLHF.

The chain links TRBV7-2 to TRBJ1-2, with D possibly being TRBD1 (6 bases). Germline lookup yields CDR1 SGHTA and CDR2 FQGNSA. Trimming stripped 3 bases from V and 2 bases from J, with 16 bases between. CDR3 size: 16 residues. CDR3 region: CASSFVPGTSNYGYTF. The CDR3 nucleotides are TGTGCCAGCAGCTTCGTCCCCGGGACATCCAACTATGGCTACACCTTC. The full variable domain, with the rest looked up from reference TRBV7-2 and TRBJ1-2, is GAGVSQSPSNKVTEKGKDVELRCDPISGHTALYWYRQSLGQGLEFLIYFQGNSAPDKSGLPSDRFSAERTGGSVSTLTIQRTQQEDSAVYLCASSFVPGTSNYGYTFGSGTRLTVV.

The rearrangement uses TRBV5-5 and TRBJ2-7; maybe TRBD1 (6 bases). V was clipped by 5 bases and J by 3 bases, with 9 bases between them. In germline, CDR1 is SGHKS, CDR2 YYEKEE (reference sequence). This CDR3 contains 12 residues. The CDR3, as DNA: TGTGCCAGCAGGGGGGCCCTCTACGAGCAGTACTTC. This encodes CASRGALYEQYF. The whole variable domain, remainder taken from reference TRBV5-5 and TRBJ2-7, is DAGVTQSPTHLIKTRGQQVTLRCSPISGHKSVSWYQQVLGQGPQFIFQYYEKEERGRGNFPDRFSARQFPNYSSELNVNALLLGDSALYLCASRGALYEQYFGPGTRLTVT.

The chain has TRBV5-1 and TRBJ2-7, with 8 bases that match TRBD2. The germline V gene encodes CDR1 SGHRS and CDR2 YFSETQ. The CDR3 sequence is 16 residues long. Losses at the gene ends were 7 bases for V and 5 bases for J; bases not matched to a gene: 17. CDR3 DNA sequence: TGCGCCAGCTTCCCCGGTAGCGGGGACCTCTTCCACGAGCAGTACTTC. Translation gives CASFPGSGDLFHEQYF.

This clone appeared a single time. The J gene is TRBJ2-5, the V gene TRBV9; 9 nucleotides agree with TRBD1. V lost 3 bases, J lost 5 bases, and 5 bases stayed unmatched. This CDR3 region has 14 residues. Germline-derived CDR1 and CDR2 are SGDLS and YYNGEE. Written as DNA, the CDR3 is TGTGCCAGCAGCGCACAGGGGGCGCGGGAGACCCAGTACTTC. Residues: CASSAQGARETQYF.

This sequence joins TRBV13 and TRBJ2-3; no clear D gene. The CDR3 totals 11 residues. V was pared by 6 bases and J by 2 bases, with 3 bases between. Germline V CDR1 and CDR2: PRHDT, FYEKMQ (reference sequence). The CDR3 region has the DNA TGTGCCAGCAGTTACACAGATACGCAGTATTTT. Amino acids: CASSYTDTQYF.

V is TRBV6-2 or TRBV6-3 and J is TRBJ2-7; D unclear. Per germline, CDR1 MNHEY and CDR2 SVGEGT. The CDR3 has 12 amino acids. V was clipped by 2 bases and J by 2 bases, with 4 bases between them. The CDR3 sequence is CASSYHPYEQYF. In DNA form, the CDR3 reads TGTGCCAGCAGTTACCATCCCTACGAGCAGTACTTC.

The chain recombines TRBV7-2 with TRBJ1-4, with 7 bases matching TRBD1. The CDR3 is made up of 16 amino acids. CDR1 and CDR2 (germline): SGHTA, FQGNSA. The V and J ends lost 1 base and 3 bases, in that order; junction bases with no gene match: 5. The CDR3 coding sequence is TGTGCCAGCAGCTTAGGACAGGGAATGTCTAATGAAAAACTGTTTTTT. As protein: CASSLGQGMSNEKLFF.

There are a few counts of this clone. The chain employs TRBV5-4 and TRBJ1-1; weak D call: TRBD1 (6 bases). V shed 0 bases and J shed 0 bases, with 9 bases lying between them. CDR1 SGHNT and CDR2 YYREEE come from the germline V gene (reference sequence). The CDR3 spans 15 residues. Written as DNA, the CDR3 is TGTGCCAGCAGCTTGGTCGGGACAATGAACACTGAAGCTTTCTTT. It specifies CASSLVGTMNTEAFF.